This T cell receptor beta chain was captured in a study of regulatory dendritic cells for organ transplantation. General study points: Memory T cells were less diverse than naive, with memory CD8+ most oligoclonal.

Libraries were prepared by immunoSEQ multiplex PCR; TCRdb keeps only in-frame clonotypes and omits some of them. The sample carries 22,000 or so clones, just under 75% recorded once. About this clone: The antigen is undetermined.

CDR1 and CDR2 (germline): SGDLS, YYNGEE. V shed 1 base and J 5 bases; nucleotides not matched to a gene: 5. The CDR3 is made up of 16 amino acids. The sequenced material came from memory CD4+ T cells from blood. Noted subset: CD45RO+ memory T cells. The sequence came from a human donor in good health. The V gene is TRBV9, the J gene TRBJ2-3; 12 positions match TRBD2. CDR3: CASSVSSGGGQDTQYF. The DNA for the CDR3 is TGTGCCAGCAGCGTATCTAGCGGGGGGGGGCAAGATACGCAGTATTTT. Full variable domain (outside the CDR3, taken from reference TRBV9 and TRBJ2-3): DSGVTQTPKHLITATGQRVTLRCSPRSGDLSVYWYQQSLDQGLQFLIQYYNGEERAKGNILERFSAQQFPDLHSELNLSSLELGDSALYFCASSVSSGGGQDTQYFGPGTRLTVL.